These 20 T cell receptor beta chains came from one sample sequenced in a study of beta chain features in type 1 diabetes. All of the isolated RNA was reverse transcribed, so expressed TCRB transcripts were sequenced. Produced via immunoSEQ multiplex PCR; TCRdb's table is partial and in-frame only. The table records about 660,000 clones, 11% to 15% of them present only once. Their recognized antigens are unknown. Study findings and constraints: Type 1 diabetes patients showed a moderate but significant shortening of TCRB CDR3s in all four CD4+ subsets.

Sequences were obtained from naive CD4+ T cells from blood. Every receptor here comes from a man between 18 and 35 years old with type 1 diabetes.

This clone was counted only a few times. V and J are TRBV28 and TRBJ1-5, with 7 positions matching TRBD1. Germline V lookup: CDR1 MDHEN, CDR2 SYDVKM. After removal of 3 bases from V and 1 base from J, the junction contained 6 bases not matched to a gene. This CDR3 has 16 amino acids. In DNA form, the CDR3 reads TGTGCCAGCAGTTTTGAGGGGGCGTGGAGCAATCAGCCCCAGCATTTT. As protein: CASSFEGAWSNQPQHF.

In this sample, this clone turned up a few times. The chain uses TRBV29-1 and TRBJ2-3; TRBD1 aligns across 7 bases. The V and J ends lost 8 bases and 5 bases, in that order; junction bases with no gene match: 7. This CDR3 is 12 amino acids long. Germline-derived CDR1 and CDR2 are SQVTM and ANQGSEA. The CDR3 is CSYRGSIDTQYF. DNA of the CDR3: TGCAGCTACAGGGGTAGTATAGATACGCAGTATTTT.

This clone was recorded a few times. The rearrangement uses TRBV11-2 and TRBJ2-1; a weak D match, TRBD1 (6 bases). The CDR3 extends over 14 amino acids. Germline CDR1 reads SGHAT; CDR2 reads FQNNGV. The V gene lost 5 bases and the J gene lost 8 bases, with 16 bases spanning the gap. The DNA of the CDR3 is TGTGCCAGCAGCCCCCTGACCAGGGGAGATGAGCAGTTCTTC. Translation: CASSPLTRGDEQFF.

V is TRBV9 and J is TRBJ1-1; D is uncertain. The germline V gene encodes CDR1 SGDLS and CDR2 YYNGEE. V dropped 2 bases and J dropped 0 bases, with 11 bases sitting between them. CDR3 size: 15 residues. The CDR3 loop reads CASSVQNIMNTEAFF. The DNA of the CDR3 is TGTGCCAGCAGCGTTCAGAATATCATGAACACTGAAGCTTTCTTT.

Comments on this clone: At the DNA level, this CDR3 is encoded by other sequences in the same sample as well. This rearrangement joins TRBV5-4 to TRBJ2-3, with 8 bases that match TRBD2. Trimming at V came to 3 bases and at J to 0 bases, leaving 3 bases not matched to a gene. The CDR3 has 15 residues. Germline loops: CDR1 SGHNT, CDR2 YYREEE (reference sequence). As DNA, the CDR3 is TGTGCCAGCAGCTCCACTAGCGGTAGCACAGATACGCAGTATTTT. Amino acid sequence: CASSSTSGSTDTQYF. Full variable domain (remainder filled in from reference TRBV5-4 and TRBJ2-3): ETGVTQSPTHLIKTRGQQVTLRCSSQSGHNTVSWYQQALGQGPQFIFQYYREEENGRGNFPPRFSGLQFPNYSSELNVNALELDDSALYLCASSSTSGSTDTQYFGPGTRLTVL.

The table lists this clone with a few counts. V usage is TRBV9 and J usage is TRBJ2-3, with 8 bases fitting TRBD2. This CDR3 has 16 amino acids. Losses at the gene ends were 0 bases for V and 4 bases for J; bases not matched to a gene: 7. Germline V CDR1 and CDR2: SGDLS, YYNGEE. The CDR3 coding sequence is TGTGCCAGCAGCGTAGGAGCGGGAGAAGGCGCAGATACGCAGTATTTT. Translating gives CASSVGAGEGADTQYF.

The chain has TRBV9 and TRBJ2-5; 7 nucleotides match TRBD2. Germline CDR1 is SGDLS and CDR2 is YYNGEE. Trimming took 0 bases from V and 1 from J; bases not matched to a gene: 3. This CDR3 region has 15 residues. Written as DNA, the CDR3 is TGTGCCAGCAGCGTAGGTAGCGGGCTCCAAGAGACCCAGTACTTC. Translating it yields CASSVGSGLQETQYF. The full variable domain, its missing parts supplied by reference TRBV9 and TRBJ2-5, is DSGVTQTPKHLITATGQRVTLRCSPRSGDLSVYWYQQSLDQGLQFLIQYYNGEERAKGNILERFSAQQFPDLHSELNLSSLELGDSALYFCASSVGSGLQETQYFGPGTRLLVL.

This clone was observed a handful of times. The chain's CDR3 is CAWILGQGVAEAFF. The CDR3 DNA follows: TGTGCCTGGATTTTGGGACAGGGAGTAGCTGAAGCTTTCTTT. The chain couples TRBV30 to TRBJ1-1; 9 nucleotides line up with TRBD1. The V segment lost 4 bases and the J segment 6 bases; nucleotides outside the gene matches: 9. CDR1 and CDR2 (germline): GTSNPN, SVGIG (reference sequence). The CDR3 extends over 14 amino acids.

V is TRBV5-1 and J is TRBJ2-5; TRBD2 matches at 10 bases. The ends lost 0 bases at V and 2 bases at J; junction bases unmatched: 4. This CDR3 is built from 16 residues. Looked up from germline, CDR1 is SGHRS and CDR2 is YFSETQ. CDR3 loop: CASSLVTSGTQETQYF. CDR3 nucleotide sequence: TGCGCCAGCAGCTTGGTTACTAGCGGGACTCAAGAGACCCAGTACTTC. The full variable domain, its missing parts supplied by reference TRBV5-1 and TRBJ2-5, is KAGVTQTPRYLIKTRGQQVTLSCSPISGHRSVSWYQQTPGQGLQFLFEYFSETQRNKGNFPGRFSGRQFSNSRSEMNVSTLELGDSALYLCASSLVTSGTQETQYFGPGTRLLVL.

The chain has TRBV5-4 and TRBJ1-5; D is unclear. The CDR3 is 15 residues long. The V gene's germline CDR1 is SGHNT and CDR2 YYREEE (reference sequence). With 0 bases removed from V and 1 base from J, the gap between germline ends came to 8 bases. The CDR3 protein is CASSLDGLSNQPQHF. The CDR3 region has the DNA TGTGCCAGCAGCTTGGACGGCTTGAGCAATCAGCCCCAGCATTTT.

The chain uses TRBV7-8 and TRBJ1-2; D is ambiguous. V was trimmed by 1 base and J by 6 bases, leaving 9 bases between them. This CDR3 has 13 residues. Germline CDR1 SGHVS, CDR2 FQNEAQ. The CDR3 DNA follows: TGTGCCAGCAGCTTAGTACCCCGGGATGGCTACACCTTC. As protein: CASSLVPRDGYTF.

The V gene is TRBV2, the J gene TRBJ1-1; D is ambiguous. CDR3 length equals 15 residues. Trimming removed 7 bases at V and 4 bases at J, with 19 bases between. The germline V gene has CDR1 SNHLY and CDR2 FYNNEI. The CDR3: CASMGTYRDITEAFF. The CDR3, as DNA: TGTGCCAGCATGGGTACCTATAGGGATATCACTGAAGCTTTCTTT.

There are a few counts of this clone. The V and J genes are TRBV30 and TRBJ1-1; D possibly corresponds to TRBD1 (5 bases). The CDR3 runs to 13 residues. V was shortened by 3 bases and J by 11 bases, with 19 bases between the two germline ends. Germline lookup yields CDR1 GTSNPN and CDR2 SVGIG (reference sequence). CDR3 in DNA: TGTGCCTGGAGCCCCTCGGGACTCATCGGGGCTTTCTTT. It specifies CAWSPSGLIGAFF. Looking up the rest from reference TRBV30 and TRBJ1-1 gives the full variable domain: SQTIHQWPATLVQPVGSPLSLECTVEGTSNPNLYWYRQAAGRGLQLLFYSVGIGQISSEVPQNLSASRPQDRQFILSSKKLLLSDSGFYLCAWSPSGLIGAFFGQGTRLTVV.

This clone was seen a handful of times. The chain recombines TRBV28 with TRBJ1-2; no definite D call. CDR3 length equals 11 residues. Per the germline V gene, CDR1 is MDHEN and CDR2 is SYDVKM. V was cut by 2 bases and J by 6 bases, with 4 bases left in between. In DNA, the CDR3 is TGTGCCAGCAGTTTACGGAATGGCTACACCTTC. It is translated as CASSLRNGYTF.

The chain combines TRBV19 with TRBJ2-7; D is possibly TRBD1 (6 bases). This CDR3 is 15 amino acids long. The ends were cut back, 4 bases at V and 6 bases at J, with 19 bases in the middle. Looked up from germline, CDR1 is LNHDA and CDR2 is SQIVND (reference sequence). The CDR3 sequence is CASSKVSGEQREQYF. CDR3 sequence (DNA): TGTGCCAGTAGTAAGGTATCAGGGGAGCAGCGCGAGCAGTACTTC.

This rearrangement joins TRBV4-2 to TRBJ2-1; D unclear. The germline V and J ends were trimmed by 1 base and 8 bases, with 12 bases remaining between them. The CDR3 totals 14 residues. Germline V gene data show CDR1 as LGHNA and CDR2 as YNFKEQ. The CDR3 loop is CASSQGPRMDEQFF. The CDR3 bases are TGTGCCAGCAGCCAAGGTCCCCGTATGGATGAGCAGTTCTTC.

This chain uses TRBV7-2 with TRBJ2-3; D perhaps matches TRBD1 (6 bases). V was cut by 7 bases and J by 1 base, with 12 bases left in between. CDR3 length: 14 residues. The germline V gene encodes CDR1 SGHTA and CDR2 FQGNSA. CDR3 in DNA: TGTGCCAGCACCAAACAGGGTGGCACAGATACGCAGTATTTT. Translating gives CASTKQGGTDTQYF.

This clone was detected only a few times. In DNA, the CDR3 is TGCGCCAGCAGCCACGGACAGGGGGCTTGGGAGACCCAGTACTTC. This encodes CASSHGQGAWETQYF. V gene TRBV4-1 combines with J gene TRBJ2-5; TRBD1 matches at 11 bases. The CDR3 contains 15 residues. CDR1 is MGHRA, CDR2 YSYEKL, per germline. V was clipped by 3 bases and J by 5 bases; unmatched bases: 5.

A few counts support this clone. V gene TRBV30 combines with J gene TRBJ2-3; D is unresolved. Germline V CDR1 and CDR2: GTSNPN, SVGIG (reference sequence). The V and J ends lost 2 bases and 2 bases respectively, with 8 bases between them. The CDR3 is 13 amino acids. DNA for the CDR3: TGTGCCTGGAGTATCCGACTCACAGATACGCAGTATTTT. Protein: CAWSIRLTDTQYF. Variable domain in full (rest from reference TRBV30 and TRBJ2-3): SQTIHQWPATLVQPVGSPLSLECTVEGTSNPNLYWYRQAAGRGLQLLFYSVGIGQISSEVPQNLSASRPQDRQFILSSKKLLLSDSGFYLCAWSIRLTDTQYFGPGTRLTVL.

The CDR3 loop is CASSPLGRRAGELFF. As DNA, the CDR3 is TGTGCCAGCAGCCCTCTGGGAAGGAGGGCCGGGGAGCTGTTTTTT. V and J are TRBV9 and TRBJ2-2; D is possibly TRBD2 (6 bases). The V gene's germline CDR1 is SGDLS and CDR2 YYNGEE. The CDR3 contains 15 residues. The V gene lost 4 bases and the J gene lost 6 bases, with 16 bases spanning the gap. The variable domain in full, with the rest retrieved from reference TRBV9 and TRBJ2-2, is DSGVTQTPKHLITATGQRVTLRCSPRSGDLSVYWYQQSLDQGLQFLIQYYNGEERAKGNILERFSAQQFPDLHSELNLSSLELGDSALYFCASSPLGRRAGELFFGEGSRLTVL.